This T cell receptor (beta chain) was recovered during a study of T-cell memory formation after mild COVID-19. Study as a whole: In these data, TCR clusters were largely donor specific. Study results and limitations: Day 15 to 85 contractors were CD4/CD8 balanced; later expanders leaned CD4+.

A word on this clonotype: Its target is unknown.

The CDR3 contains 15 residues. Trimming took 5 bases from V and 8 from J; bases not matched to a gene: 9. CDR1 is SEHNR and CDR2 is FQNEAQ in the germline V gene (reference sequence). The TCR alpha and TCR beta cDNA libraries, bearing sample barcodes and UMIs, were generated by 5'RACE using constant-segment primers. TCRdb called the 5' RACE reads again in MiXCR, with one record for every CDR3 protein. The sample shows 250,000 to 350,000 distinct CDR3 sequences, just under 20% of them seen only once. Sequences were obtained from PBMCs or a T cell subset sorted from them (not recorded which). The TCR originated in a man aged 18 to 35 who had mild COVID-19 (a few samples of this study predate the infection). Cell type and time point are not known. V gene TRBV7-9 combines with J gene TRBJ2-1, with TRBD1 matching 10 bases. In DNA, the CDR3 is TGTGCCAGCAGCCAGTTTGGACAGGGGGGCGATGAGCAGTTCTTC. Its translation: CASSQFGQGGDEQFF.